The next 27 T cell receptor beta chains were all read from a single sample in a study of blood T cells in healthy people across ages. A second PCR, run for about 6 to 11 cycles, used a sample-barcoded 5' primer plus a J-beta primer mix. TCRdb re-analysed the 5' RACE reads in MiXCR, keeping a single row per CDR3 protein. The sample contains about 970,000 distinct CDR3 sequences, roughly 51% of which appear only once. Sequenced: blood. The receptors originated from a woman in her fifties or sixties in good health.

In its sample, this clonotype was seen once. This chain connects TRBV4-1 to TRBJ1-3; D is possibly TRBD1 (5 bases). Germline V CDR1 and CDR2: MGHRA, YSYEKL. The CDR3 spans 15 residues. V lost 3 bases and J 1 base, leaving 10 bases between the germline ends. The CDR3 loop reads CASSHPRGSGNTIYF. The CDR3 DNA reads TGCGCCAGCAGCCACCCAAGGGGTTCTGGAAACACCATATATTTT.

Regarding this clonotype: The germline gene is not matched at one end of the junction; a read error may be the cause. The J gene is TRBJ2-3, the V gene TRBV11-1, with 11 positions matching TRBD2. Germline CDR1 and CDR2: SGHAT and FQDESV (reference sequence). CDR3 length equals 15 residues. The CDR3 sequence: CASSLLAGGKDMQYF. CDR3 coding DNA: TGTGCCAGCAGCCTCCTAGCGGGAGGAAAAGATATGCAGTATTTT.

The CDR3 region has the DNA TGTGCCAGCAGCTTAGATCCGGGTTCCACAGAGACCCAGTACTTC. Translation gives CASSLDPGSTETQYF. The genes are TRBV7-2 and TRBJ2-5; unclear D gene. CDR3 length: 15 amino acids. CDR1 and CDR2 (germline): SGHTA, FQGNSA. V was trimmed by 1 base and J by 4 bases, leaving 13 bases between them.

As for this clonotype: At one boundary the junction diverges from the germline segment, which might be a read error. The chain links TRBV5-6 to TRBJ2-5, with 7 bases identical to TRBD1. This CDR3 is built from 15 residues. Germline CDR1 and CDR2: SGHDT and YYEEEE. CDR3 in amino acids: CAGSLGQTTQETQYF. The CDR3 DNA sequence: TGTGCCGGCAGCTTGGGACAGACAACCCAAGAGACCCAGTACTTC.

The chain has TRBV11-2 and TRBJ2-5; possibly TRBD2 for D (5 bases). Looked up from germline, CDR1 is SGHAT and CDR2 is FQNNGV. V dropped 0 bases and J dropped 7 bases, with 9 bases sitting between them. This CDR3 region has 13 residues. CDR3 sequence: CASSLESAGTQYF. Here the CDR3 DNA reads TGTGCCAGCAGCTTAGAGTCGGCGGGGACCCAGTACTTC.

The genes are TRBV12-3 or TRBV12-4 and TRBJ1-1; D not resolved. This CDR3 is 13 amino acids long. Between the trimmed V and J ends, which lost 1 base and 4 bases, there was a span of 7 bases. In DNA, the CDR3 is TGTGCCAGCAGTTTAGTACGGTTCACTGAAGCTTTCTTT. This translates into CASSLVRFTEAFF.

V usage is TRBV7-9 and J usage is TRBJ2-5; the D gene is possibly TRBD1 (6 bases). Germline assignment: CDR1 SEHNR and CDR2 FQNEAQ (reference sequence). V lost 6 bases to trimming and J lost 5 bases, with 19 bases between them. The length of the CDR3 is 15 residues. CDR3 loop: CASSVGHLIGETQYF. The CDR3 DNA reads TGTGCCAGCAGTGTGGGACATCTGATCGGGGAGACCCAGTACTTC.

V and J are TRBV14 and TRBJ2-3; TRBD2 agrees at 8 bases. Per the germline V gene, CDR1 is SGHDN and CDR2 is FVKESK. With V trimmed by 0 bases and J by 5 bases, 13 bases remained unmatched. There are 18 residues in the CDR3. The CDR3 DNA is TGTGCCAGCAGCCAAGACCGGACTAGCCGGGAGTGGATAGATACGCAGTATTTT. It codes for CASSQDRTSREWIDTQYF.

J is TRBJ2-1 and V is TRBV27; no definite D call. With 5 bases removed from V and 0 bases from J, the gap between germline ends came to 20 bases. The length of the CDR3 is 18 residues. Germline CDR1 MNHEY, CDR2 SMNVEV (reference sequence). CDR3: CASSQTPEQPSSYNEQFF. The CDR3, as DNA: TGTGCCAGCAGTCAGACCCCCGAGCAACCTAGCTCCTACAATGAGCAGTTCTTC.

This clonotype was counted many times. This chain links TRBV27 with TRBJ2-7; possible D gene TRBD2, 6 bases. This CDR3 is 14 amino acids long. Trimming cost V 5 bases and J 2 bases, with 13 bases left between them. Germline V gene sequence: CDR1 MNHEY, CDR2 SMNVEV (reference sequence). The CDR3 region has the DNA TGTGCCAGCAGTCCAGAGGGGACTCCCTACGAGCAGTACTTC. Protein sequence: CASSPEGTPYEQYF.

V gene TRBV7-9 combines with J gene TRBJ2-7; a possible D gene is TRBD2 (6 bases). The germline V and J ends were trimmed by 5 bases and 5 bases, with 25 bases remaining between them. CDR3 size: 17 residues. Looked up from germline, CDR1 is SEHNR and CDR2 is FQNEAQ (reference sequence). For the CDR3, the DNA is TGTGCCAGCAGCCGGGCCGGGTGGGACTCCGATCCTCACGAGCAGTACTTC. The encoded protein is CASSRAGWDSDPHEQYF.

The chain combines TRBV11-1 with TRBJ2-3, with unresolved D. Germline loops: CDR1 SGHAT, CDR2 FQDESV (reference sequence). This CDR3 has 15 amino acids. The ends were cut back, 6 bases at V and 0 bases at J, with 13 bases in the middle. The CDR3 nucleotides are TGTGCCAGCAGGTCGACTCATACTAGCACAGATACGCAGTATTTT. This translates into CASRSTHTSTDTQYF.

This clonotype has a handful of counts. The chain is built from TRBV12-3 or TRBV12-4 and TRBJ2-7; D is ambiguous. The CDR3 is 13 amino acids. The V end was cut by 3 bases, the J end by 3 bases, with 9 bases between. The CDR3: CASSLVGIYEQYF. The CDR3, as DNA: TGTGCCAGCAGTTTGGTAGGGATCTACGAGCAGTACTTC.

The V call is TRBV2, the J call TRBJ2-1; 13 positions agree with TRBD2. The trim removed 5 bases at V and 15 bases at J, leaving 13 bases unmatched. Germline CDR1 reads SNHLY; CDR2 reads FYNNEI. The CDR3 covers 15 residues. Here the CDR3 reads CASSYGTSGIGSLFF. The CDR3 DNA is TGTGCCAGCAGTTACGGGACTAGCGGGATTGGGTCTTTGTTCTTC.

The chain uses TRBV6-5 and TRBJ2-1; 12 bases fit TRBD2. Germline V gene data show CDR1 as MNHEY and CDR2 as SVGAGI. V gave up 0 bases and J gave up 3 bases; unmatched junction bases: 6. The CDR3 has 18 residues. CDR3: CASSYSRGLAGFYNEQFF. The CDR3 DNA is TGTGCCAGCAGTTACTCGCGCGGACTAGCGGGATTCTACAATGAGCAGTTCTTC.

As to this clonotype: The germline gene is not matched at one end of the junction; a read error may be the cause. The gene calls are TRBV11-2 and TRBJ2-3, with 8 nucleotides matching TRBD2. The V gene's germline CDR1 is SGHAT and CDR2 FQNNGV. The CDR3 is 16 residues long. The CDR3, as DNA: TGTGCCAGCAGCTCGGTCAGCGGGAGTAGCACAGATACGCGGTATTTT. This encodes CASSSVSGSSTDTRYF. Looking up the rest from reference TRBV11-2 and TRBJ2-3 gives the full variable domain: EAGVAQSPRYKIIEKRQSVAFWCNPISGHATLYWYQQILGQGPKLLIQFQNNGVVDDSQLPKDRFSAERLKGVDSTLKIQPAKLEDSAVYLCASSSVSGSSTDTRYFGPGTRLTVL.

Ten or more counts support this clonotype. The V call is TRBV4-1, the J call TRBJ2-4; D is possibly TRBD1 (5 bases). V was cut by 2 bases and J by 14 bases, with 10 bases left in between. The CDR3 loop spans 11 amino acids. CDR1 and CDR2 from the germline V gene are MGHRA and YSYEKL. The CDR3 DNA follows: TGCGCCAGCAGCCAACCAGGACATAAGTACTTC. Protein: CASSQPGHKYF.

The CDR3 bases are TGCGCCAGCAGCTTGGGACGGGAAGCAGGGACCCAGTACTTC. It specifies CASSLGREAGTQYF. This sequence joins TRBV5-1 and TRBJ2-5; weak D call: TRBD2 (5 bases). Trimming took 0 bases from V and 7 from J, leaving 13 bases between them. Germline-derived CDR1 and CDR2 are SGHRS and YFSETQ. This CDR3 is 14 amino acids long.

The chain joins TRBV3-1 to TRBJ2-1; 8 bases are a match to TRBD2. The germline V gene has CDR1 LGHDT and CDR2 YNNKEL (reference sequence). V gave up 5 bases and J gave up 5 bases; unmatched junction bases: 5. The CDR3 spans 14 residues. The CDR3 coding sequence is TGTGCCAGCAGCAGAGCAGCGGGGGACAATGAGCAGTTCTTC. It yields the protein CASSRAAGDNEQFF.

A remark on this clonotype: One end of the junction fails to match germline, which may point to a read error. J is TRBJ2-1 and V is TRBV11-3, with 8 bases that match TRBD2. CDR1 and CDR2 (germline): SGHNT, YENEEA. The CDR3 is 15 amino acids. CDR3 region: CASSLAGTRDNGQFF. The CDR3 nucleotides are TGTGCCAGCAGCTTAGCTGGGACTAGGGACAATGGGCAGTTCTTC.

Notes on this clonotype: A read error may produce the germline difference seen at one junction end. The rearrangement joins TRBV11-2 to TRBJ2-3; TRBD1 matches 10 bases. CDR3 length: 17 amino acids. CDR1 and CDR2 (germline): SGHAT, FQNNGV. The CDR3 reads CAGSEFTGTGVADTQYF. CDR3 DNA sequence: TGTGCCGGCAGCGAATTTACCGGGACAGGGGTTGCAGATACGCAGTATTTT.

This rearrangement joins TRBV6-6 to TRBJ1-2; the match to TRBD1 covers 9 bases. This CDR3 comprises 13 residues. V shed 7 bases and J 3 bases; nucleotides not matched to a gene: 3. The germline CDR1 and CDR2 sequences are MNHNY and SVGAGI (reference sequence). The CDR3 DNA sequence: TGTGCCAGCATGGGGGACAGGGACTATGGCTACACCTTC. Encoded protein: CASMGDRDYGYTF.

This clonotype showed up many times. The chain joins TRBV7-9 to TRBJ2-7; 7 positions match TRBD1. Germline CDR1 reads SEHNR; CDR2 reads FQNEAQ (reference sequence). CDR3 size: 15 residues. Losses at the gene ends were 2 bases for V and 2 bases for J; bases not matched to a gene: 6. Here the CDR3 reads CASSLFSTGAYEQYF. DNA of the CDR3: TGTGCCAGCAGCTTATTTTCTACAGGGGCCTACGAGCAGTACTTC.

The chain uses TRBV30 and TRBJ1-2; D possibly corresponds to TRBD1 (6 bases). Germline V gene sequence: CDR1 GTSNPN, CDR2 SVGIG (reference sequence). This CDR3 is 13 amino acids long. V lost 0 bases and J 8 bases, leaving 13 bases between the germline ends. The CDR3 sequence: CAWSVRGGSGYTF. The CDR3 DNA reads TGTGCCTGGAGTGTACGAGGGGGGTCGGGCTACACCTTC. Full variable domain (remainder filled in from reference TRBV30 and TRBJ1-2): SQTIHQWPATLVQPVGSPLSLECTVEGTSNPNLYWYRQAAGRGLQLLFYSVGIGQISSEVPQNLSASRPQDRQFILSSKKLLLSDSGFYLCAWSVRGGSGYTFGSGTRLTVV.

This clonotype has only a few counts. The rearrangement uses TRBV4-1 and TRBJ2-1; D unclear. Germline V gene data show CDR1 as MGHRA and CDR2 as YSYEKL. V was shortened by 2 bases and J by 8 bases, with 7 bases between the two germline ends. The CDR3 has 12 amino acids. The CDR3 reads CASSQIRDEQFF. The CDR3 nucleotides are TGCGCCAGCAGCCAAATCAGAGATGAGCAGTTCTTC.

V usage is TRBV7-2 and J usage is TRBJ2-5; TRBD1 matches 8 bases. CDR1 and CDR2 (germline): SGHTA, FQGNSA. Unmatched junction bases numbered 11, after V lost 1 base and J lost 7 bases. This CDR3 is built from 16 residues. CDR3 in amino acids: CASSLGSTGAGGTQYF. The CDR3 DNA follows: TGTGCCAGCAGCTTAGGATCGACAGGGGCCGGGGGGACCCAGTACTTC. The entire variable domain, with the rest obtained from reference TRBV7-2 and TRBJ2-5, is as follows: GAGVSQSPSNKVTEKGKDVELRCDPISGHTALYWYRQSLGQGLEFLIYFQGNSAPDKSGLPSDRFSAERTGGSVSTLTIQRTQQEDSAVYLCASSLGSTGAGGTQYFGPGTRLLVL.

This chain uses TRBV20-1 with TRBJ2-1; unclear D gene. Germline CDR1 DFQATT, CDR2 SNEGSKA (reference sequence). The CDR3 runs 14 residues. V was pared by 6 bases and J by 6 bases, with 18 bases between. CDR3 amino acids: CSARLRLGSNEQFF. In nucleotides, the CDR3 is TGCAGTGCCCGACTGCGTCTGGGCAGCAATGAGCAGTTCTTC.